The clone carrying this T cell receptor (beta chain) is classed as medium-sized. Antigen specificity is unknown. This sample's treatment: randomized to nivolumab then ipilimumab (arm A) or the reverse (arm B). This sample stems from a study of sequential checkpoint blockade in melanoma. The overall study: Fewer than 25 patients had tumor biopsies before treatment and at week 13.

The CDR3 runs 12 residues. Looked up from germline, CDR1 is SGDLS and CDR2 is YYNGEE. Trimming cost V 6 bases and J 6 bases, with 10 bases left between them. General study points: Clinical benefit was about 30 times likelier when tumor T-cell fraction and clonality increased.

TCRdb's table, derived via immunoSEQ multiplex PCR, lists solely in-frame clones and lacks some. The profile shows roughly 4,600 clones, approximately 21% of them singletons. The receptor's source is a human donor with melanoma. This specimen consisted of tumor tissue (inferred from file names), obtained from a patient given nivolumab and ipilimumab in sequence. The chain joins TRBV9 to TRBJ1-5; D ambiguous. DNA of the CDR3: TGTGCCAGCAAGTATGAGGCTCAGCCCCAGCATTTT. Protein sequence: CASKYEAQPQHF.